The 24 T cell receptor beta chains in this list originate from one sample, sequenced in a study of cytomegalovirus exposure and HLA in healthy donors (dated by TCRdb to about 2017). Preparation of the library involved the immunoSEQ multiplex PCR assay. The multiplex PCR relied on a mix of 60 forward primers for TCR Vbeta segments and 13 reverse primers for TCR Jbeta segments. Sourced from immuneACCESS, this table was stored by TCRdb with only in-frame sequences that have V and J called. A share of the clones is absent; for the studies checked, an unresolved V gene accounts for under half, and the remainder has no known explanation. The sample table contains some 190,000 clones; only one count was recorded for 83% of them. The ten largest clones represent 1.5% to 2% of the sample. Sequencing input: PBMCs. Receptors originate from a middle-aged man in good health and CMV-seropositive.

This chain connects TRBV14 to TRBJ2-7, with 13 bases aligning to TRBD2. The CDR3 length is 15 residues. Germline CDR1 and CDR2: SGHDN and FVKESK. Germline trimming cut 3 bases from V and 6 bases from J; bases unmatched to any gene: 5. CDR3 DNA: TGTGCCAGCAGCCAGGGACTAGCGGGATTAGGCGAGCAGTACTTC. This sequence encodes CASSQGLAGLGEQYF.

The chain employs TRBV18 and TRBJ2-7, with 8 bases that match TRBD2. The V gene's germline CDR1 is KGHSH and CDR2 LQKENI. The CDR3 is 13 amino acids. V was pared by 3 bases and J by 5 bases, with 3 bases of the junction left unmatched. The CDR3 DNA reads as TGTGCCAGCTCACCGACTAGCGACCACGAGCAGTACTTC. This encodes CASSPTSDHEQYF.

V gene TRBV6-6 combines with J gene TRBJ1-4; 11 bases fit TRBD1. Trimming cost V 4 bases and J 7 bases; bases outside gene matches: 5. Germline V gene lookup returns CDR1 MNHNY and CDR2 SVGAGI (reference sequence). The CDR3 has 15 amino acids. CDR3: CASSFGTGGSEKLFF. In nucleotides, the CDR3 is TGTGCCAGCAGTTTCGGGACAGGGGGAAGTGAAAAACTGTTTTTT.

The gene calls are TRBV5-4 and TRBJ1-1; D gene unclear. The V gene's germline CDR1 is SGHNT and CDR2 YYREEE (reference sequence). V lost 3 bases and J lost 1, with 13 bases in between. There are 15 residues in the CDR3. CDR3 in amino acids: CASSSAQVGNTEAFF. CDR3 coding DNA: TGTGCCAGCAGCTCGGCTCAGGTAGGGAACACTGAAGCTTTCTTT.

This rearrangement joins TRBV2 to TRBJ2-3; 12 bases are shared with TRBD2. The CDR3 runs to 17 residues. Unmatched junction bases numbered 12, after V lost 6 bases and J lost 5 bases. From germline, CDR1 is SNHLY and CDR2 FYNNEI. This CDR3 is CASRERTSGAGGDTQYF. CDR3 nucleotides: TGTGCCAGCAGGGAACGGACTAGCGGGGCTGGGGGAGATACGCAGTATTTT.

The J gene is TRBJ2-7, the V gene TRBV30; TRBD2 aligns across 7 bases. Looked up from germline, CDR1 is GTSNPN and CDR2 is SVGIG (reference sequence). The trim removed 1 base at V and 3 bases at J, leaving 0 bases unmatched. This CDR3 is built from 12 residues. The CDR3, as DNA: TGTGCCTGGAGTGGGGGGGGCTACGAGCAGTACTTC. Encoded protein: CAWSGGGYEQYF.

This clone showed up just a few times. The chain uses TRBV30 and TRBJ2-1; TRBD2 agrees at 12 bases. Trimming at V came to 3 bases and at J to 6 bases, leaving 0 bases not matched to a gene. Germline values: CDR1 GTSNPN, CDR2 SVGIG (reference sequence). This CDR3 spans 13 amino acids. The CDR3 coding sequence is TGTGCCTGGAGGACTAGCGGGAGCAATGAGCAGTTCTTC. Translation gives CAWRTSGSNEQFF.

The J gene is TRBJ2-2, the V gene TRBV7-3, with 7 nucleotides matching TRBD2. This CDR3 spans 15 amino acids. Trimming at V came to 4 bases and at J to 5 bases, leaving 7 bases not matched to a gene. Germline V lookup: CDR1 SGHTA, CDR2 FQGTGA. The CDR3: CASSSSLGGTGELFF. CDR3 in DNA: TGTGCCAGCAGCTCCAGTTTGGGAGGGACCGGGGAGCTGTTTTTT. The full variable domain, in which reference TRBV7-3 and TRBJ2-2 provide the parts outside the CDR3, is GAGVSQTPSNKVTEKGKYVELRCDPISGHTALYWYRQSLGQGPEFLIYFQGTGAADDSGLPNDRFFAVRPEGSVSTLKIQRTERGDSAVYLCASSSSLGGTGELFFGEGSRLTVL.

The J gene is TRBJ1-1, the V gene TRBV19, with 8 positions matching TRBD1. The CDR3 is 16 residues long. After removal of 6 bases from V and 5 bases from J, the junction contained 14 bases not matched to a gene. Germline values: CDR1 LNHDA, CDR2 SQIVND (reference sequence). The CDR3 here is CASRPPPRTGRTEAFF. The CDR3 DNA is TGTGCCAGTAGACCCCCTCCCCGGACAGGGAGAACTGAAGCTTTCTTT. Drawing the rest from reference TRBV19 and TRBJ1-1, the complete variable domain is DGGITQSPKYLFRKEGQNVTLSCEQNLNHDAMYWYRQDPGQGLRLIYYSQIVNDFQKGDIAEGYSVSREKKESFPLTVTSAQKNPTAFYLCASRPPPRTGRTEAFFGQGTRLTVV.

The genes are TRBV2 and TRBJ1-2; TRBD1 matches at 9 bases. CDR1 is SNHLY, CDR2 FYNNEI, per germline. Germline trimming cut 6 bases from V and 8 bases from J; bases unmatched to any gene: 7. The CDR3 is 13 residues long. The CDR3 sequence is CASSDTGGRGYTF. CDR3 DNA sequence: TGTGCCAGCAGCGATACAGGGGGCAGGGGCTACACCTTC. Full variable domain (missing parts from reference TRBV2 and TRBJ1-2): EPEVTQTPSHQVTQMGQEVILRCVPISNHLYFYWYRQILGQKVEFLVSFYNNEISEKSEIFDDQFSVERPDGSNFTLKIRSTKLEDSAMYFCASSDTGGRGYTFGSGTRLTVV.

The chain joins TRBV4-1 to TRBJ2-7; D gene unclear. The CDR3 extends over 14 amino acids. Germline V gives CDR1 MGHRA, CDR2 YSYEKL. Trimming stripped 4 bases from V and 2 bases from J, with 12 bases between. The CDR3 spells CASSPVDNPYEQYF. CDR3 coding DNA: TGCGCCAGCAGCCCCGTCGACAACCCCTACGAGCAGTACTTC.

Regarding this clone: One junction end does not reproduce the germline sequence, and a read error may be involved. CDR3 region: CSSSLDTGRVGYTF. The CDR3 nucleotides read TGTTCCAGCAGCTTAGACACAGGGAGGGTCGGCTACACCTTC. The rearrangement uses TRBV7-3 and TRBJ1-2, with a possible D match to TRBD1 (6 bases). The germline gives CDR1 SGHTA, CDR2 FQGTGA. CDR3 length: 14 amino acids.

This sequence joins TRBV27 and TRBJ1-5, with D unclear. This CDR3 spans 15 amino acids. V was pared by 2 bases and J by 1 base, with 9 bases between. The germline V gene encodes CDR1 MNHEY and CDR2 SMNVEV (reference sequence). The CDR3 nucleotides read TGTGCCAGCAGTTTAGGTAGCGTGAGCAATCAGCCCCAGCATTTT. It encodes CASSLGSVSNQPQHF.

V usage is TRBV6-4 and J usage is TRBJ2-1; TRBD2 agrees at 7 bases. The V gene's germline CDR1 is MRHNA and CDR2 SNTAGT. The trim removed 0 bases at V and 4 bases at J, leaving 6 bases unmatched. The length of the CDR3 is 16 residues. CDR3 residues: CASSDSAAGPYNEQFF. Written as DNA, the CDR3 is TGTGCCAGCAGTGACTCTGCAGCGGGACCTTACAATGAGCAGTTCTTC.

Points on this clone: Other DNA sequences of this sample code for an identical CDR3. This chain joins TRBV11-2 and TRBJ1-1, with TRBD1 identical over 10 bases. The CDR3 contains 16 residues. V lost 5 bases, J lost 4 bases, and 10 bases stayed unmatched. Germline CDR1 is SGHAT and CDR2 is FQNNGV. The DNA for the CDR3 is TGTGCCAGCAGCCGACCGGGACAGGGGCTGACCACTGAAGCTTTCTTT. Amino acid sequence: CASSRPGQGLTTEAFF.

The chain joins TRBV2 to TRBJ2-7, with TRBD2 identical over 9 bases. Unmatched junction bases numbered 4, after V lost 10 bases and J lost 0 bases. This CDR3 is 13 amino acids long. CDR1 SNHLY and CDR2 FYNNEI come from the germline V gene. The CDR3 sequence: CATRTSASYEQYF. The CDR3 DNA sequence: TGTGCCACCAGGACTAGCGCCTCCTACGAGCAGTACTTC. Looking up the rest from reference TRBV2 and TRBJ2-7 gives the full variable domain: EPEVTQTPSHQVTQMGQEVILRCVPISNHLYFYWYRQILGQKVEFLVSFYNNEISEKSEIFDDQFSVERPDGSNFTLKIRSTKLEDSAMYFCATRTSASYEQYFGPGTRLTVT.

DNA of the CDR3: TGCGCCAGCAGTGAGTCCGGGGTCCACGAGCAGTACTTC. It specifies CASSESGVHEQYF. The chain employs TRBV10-1 and TRBJ2-5, with D possibly matching TRBD2 (5 bases). TRBJ2-7 matches the DNA end more closely, so the J call is doubtful. Germline V lookup: CDR1 WNHNN, CDR2 SYGVQD (reference sequence). The CDR3 is 13 amino acids.

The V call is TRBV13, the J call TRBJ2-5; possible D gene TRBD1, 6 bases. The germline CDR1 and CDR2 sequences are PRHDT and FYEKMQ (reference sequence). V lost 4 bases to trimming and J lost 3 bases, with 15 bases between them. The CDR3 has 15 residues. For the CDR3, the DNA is TGTGCCAGCAGCTGGACCGGGACAAACGAAGAGACCCAGTACTTC. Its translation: CASSWTGTNEETQYF.

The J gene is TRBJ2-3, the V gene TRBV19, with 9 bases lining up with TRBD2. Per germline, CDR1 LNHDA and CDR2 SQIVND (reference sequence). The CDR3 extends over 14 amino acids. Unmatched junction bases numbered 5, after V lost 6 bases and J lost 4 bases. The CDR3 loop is CASRFSGSSDTQYF. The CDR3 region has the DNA TGTGCCAGTAGGTTTAGCGGGAGCTCAGATACGCAGTATTTT.

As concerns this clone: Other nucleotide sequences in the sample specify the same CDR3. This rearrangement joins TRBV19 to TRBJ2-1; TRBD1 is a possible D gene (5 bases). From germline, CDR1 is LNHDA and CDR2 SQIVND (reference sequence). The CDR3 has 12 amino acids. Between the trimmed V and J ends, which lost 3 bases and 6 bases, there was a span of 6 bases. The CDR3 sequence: CASSIGANEQFF. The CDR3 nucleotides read TGTGCCAGTAGTATTGGGGCCAATGAGCAGTTCTTC.

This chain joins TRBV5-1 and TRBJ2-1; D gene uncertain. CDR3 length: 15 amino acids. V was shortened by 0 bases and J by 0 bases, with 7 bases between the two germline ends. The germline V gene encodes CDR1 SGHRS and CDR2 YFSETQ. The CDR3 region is CASSLGLSSYNEQFF. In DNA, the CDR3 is TGCGCCAGCAGCTTGGGCCTTAGCTCCTACAATGAGCAGTTCTTC.

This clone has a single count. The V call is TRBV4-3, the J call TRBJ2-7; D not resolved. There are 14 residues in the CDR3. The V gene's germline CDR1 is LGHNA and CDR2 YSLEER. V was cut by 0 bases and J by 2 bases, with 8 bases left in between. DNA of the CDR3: TGCGCCAGCAGCCAAGACAAACAAACCTACGAGCAGTACTTC. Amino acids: CASSQDKQTYEQYF.

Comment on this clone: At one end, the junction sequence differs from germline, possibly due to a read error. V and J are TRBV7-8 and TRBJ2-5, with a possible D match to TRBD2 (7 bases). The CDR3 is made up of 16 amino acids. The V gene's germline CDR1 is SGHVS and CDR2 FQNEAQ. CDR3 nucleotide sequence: TGTGCCAGCAGCCAACACACGCGGGGGCTCCAAGGGACCCAGTACTTC. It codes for CASSQHTRGLQGTQYF.

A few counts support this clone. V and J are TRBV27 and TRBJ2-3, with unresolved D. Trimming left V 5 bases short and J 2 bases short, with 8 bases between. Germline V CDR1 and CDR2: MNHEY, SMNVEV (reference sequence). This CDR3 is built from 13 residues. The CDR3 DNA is TGTGCCAGCAGTCTGACAAACACAGATACGCAGTATTTT. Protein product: CASSLTNTDTQYF.